This T cell receptor beta chain was found in a study of blood T cell repertoires in COVID-19 (dated by TCRdb to between 2020 and 2021). Describing the broader study: The collaborator samples originated in the United States, Italy and Spain and spanned the acute and convalescent phases of COVID-19. Where available, HLA class I and class II types were taken from metadata supplied by the sample provider and were not determined by assay-based typing. The prospective study material was composed of cDNA or gDNA derived from T cells, B-cell-depleted T cells, or PBMCs. The samples were drawn from the first 160 participants of the ongoing ImmuneRACE study and from under 1,500 subjects provided by 6 global collaborators. Sample metadata almost always included a de-identified subject ID, COVID-19 status, age in years and sex. Deeply sampled blood TCRbeta repertoires from subjects exposed to, actively infected with, or recovered from COVID-19 were included in the dataset. The repertoires were released in a freely available public database intended as a resource for research on the immune response to SARS-CoV-2. Beyond this particular receptor, the publication reports: The amount of clinical and demographic metadata varied by source and participant and was provided uncurated.

TCRbeta CDR3 regions were amplified from genomic DNA using the immunoSEQ Assay, a bias-controlled multiplex PCR. Per the original workflow: Nucleated cell counts per sample were estimated from amplification of reference gene primers within the assay. Sequence reads were collapsed and filtered to measure the absolute abundance of every unique TCRbeta CDR3 rearrangement. For each sample, productive Simpson clonality was calculated by taking the square root of Simpson's diversity index across productive rearrangements. TCRdb re-hosts the immuneACCESS table, in-frame sequences only. Its copies lack some clones; in the studies checked, an unresolved V gene accounts for under half of them, and the cause for the rest is not known. D and trimming were read from the DNA, whereas the V and J calls and clone size are those reported in that table. In this sample the table shows about 84,000 clones, around 88% of which occur a single time. Around 36% of the sample is held by the ten biggest clonotypes.

Concerning this clone: It lacks a known antigen. The record has no base qualities; no much larger clone is one base away.

The collaborating institutions used their own protocols to collect whole blood in K2EDTA tubes. For TCRbeta analysis, collaborators shipped samples in one of three forms: frozen whole blood, isolated PBMCs, or DNA extracted from either of those sample types. From cysteine to phenylalanine, the CDR3 is 16 amino acids long. Only the CDR3 part of the read is kept: 48 bases, read in frame from the first base. V was cut back by 5 bases and J by 0 bases, leaving a gap of 13 bases between them. CDR1 and CDR2 were assigned from the germline V gene as MDHEN and SYDVKM. This receptor chain uses TRBV28 and TRBJ1-4, with a tentative D gene TRBD1 over 6 matching bases. This TCR came from an elderly man with active or convalescent COVID-19. Sequencing was performed on peripheral blood. Here is the DNA: TGTGCCAGCAGTAAGCCGGGACAAGCAACTAATGAAAAACTGTTTTTT. Translation gives CASSKPGQATNEKLFF.